The following is a T cell receptor beta chain sequence with its context. Its target is not known. This sample stems from a study of cytomegalovirus exposure and HLA in healthy donors. Looking at the study overall: A later analysis reported the same platform for the 120 or so validation repertoires and the approximately 640 first-cohort repertoires.

Points from the study as a whole: Investigators reported 150 to 200 TCR beta chains as tied to cytomegalovirus.

Clones were sequenced by immunoSEQ multiplex PCR, and TCRdb holds only the in-frame ones, with some missing. The sample shows more than 150,000 clones, approximately 90% of them seen only once. The CDR3 sequence is 15 residues long. V lost 4 bases to trimming and J lost 7 bases; unmatched junction nucleotides: 10. Germline loops: CDR1 MNHEY, CDR2 SMNVEV (reference sequence). V is TRBV27 and J is TRBJ2-7; 10 bases align to TRBD2. The origin of this receptor is a man aged 18-30 years in good health and CMV-seronegative. The sample taken for sequencing was PBMCs. This chain's CDR3 is CASSSHLAGVDEQYF. The DNA for the CDR3 is TGTGCCAGCAGTTCCCACCTAGCGGGAGTCGATGAGCAGTACTTC.